This T cell receptor beta chain was obtained from a study of shared clonotypes between healthy human individuals. Every immunoSEQ plate was one replicate of a subset's evenly spread DNA. TCRdb's table, derived via immunoSEQ multiplex PCR, lists solely in-frame clones and lacks some. The sample holds more than 850,000 clones; 78% are singletons and the top ten take under 0.65%. To note about this clone: The antigen remains undetermined.

The CDR3 covers 13 residues. Germline V CDR1 and CDR2: SGHVS, FNYEAQ. Trimming took 4 bases from V and 1 from J, leaving 7 bases between them. Study-wide findings and caveats: The researchers took only blood, and tissue repertoires probably look different.

The sequenced material came from memory CD4+ T cells from PBMCs. Stated subset: CD45RA-negative fraction. This chain uses TRBV7-6 with TRBJ1-1; D not certain. This receptor was taken from a man between 18 and 29 years old in good health. Some clones in this sample may be carry-over from other donors' samples. CDR3 nucleotides: TGTGCCAGCAGCTCCGACTCGAACACTGAAGCTTTCTTT. Its translation: CASSSDSNTEAFF.